The T cell receptor beta chain under discussion was sequenced for a study of T-cell reconstitution after alpha-beta-depleted transplantation in children. Study-level findings and limits: Certain patients had high TCRbeta diversity at day 60, and it came from recipient T cells and thymic progenitors that survived. T-cell numbers and diversity, one year after transplant, stemmed largely from T cells that were newly produced. The origin of alpha-beta T cells about two months after transplant was reportedly several hundred expanded graft clones.

For this clonotype: The antigen remains undetermined.

The germline V and J ends were trimmed by 0 bases and 0 bases, with 27 bases remaining between them. The CDR3 has 22 amino acids. Germline CDR1 reads SGHAT; CDR2 reads FQNNGV. Unique molecular identifiers were incorporated when the TCRbeta library was constructed. MiXCR, applied by TCRdb to the PCR reads, yields one record per CDR3 protein. This repertoire shows some 600,000 distinct CDR3 sequences, 13% found once; its top ten account for around 2%. The material was PBMCs, mostly from graft donor cells, obtained 360 days after TCRalphabeta/CD19-depleted stem cell transplant. V usage is TRBV11-2 and J usage is TRBJ2-1; D is perhaps TRBD2 (5 bases). This receptor was taken from a male patient under 18 who had a stem cell transplant for acute myeloid leukemia, so the T cells may come from the graft donor. The CDR3 loop reads CASSLDRLLELVATRSYNEQFF. CDR3 in DNA: TGTGCCAGCAGCTTAGATCGCCTTCTGGAATTGGTAGCGACACGCTCCTACAATGAGCAGTTCTTC.